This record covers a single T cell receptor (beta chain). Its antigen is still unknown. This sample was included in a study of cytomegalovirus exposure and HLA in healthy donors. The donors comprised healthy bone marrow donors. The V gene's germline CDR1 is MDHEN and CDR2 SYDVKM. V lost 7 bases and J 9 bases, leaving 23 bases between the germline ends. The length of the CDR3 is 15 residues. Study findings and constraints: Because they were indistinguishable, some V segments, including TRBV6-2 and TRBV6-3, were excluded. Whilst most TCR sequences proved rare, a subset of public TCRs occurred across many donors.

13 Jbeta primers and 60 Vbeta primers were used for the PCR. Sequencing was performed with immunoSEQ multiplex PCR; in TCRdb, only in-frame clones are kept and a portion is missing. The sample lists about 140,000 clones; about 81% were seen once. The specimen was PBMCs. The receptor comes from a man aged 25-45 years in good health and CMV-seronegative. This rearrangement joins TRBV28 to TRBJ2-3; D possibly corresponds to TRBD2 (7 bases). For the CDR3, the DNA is TGTGCCAGCACCTCCCCCCTGGGGGGGGCGGCGACGCAGTATTTT. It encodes CASTSPLGGAATQYF.